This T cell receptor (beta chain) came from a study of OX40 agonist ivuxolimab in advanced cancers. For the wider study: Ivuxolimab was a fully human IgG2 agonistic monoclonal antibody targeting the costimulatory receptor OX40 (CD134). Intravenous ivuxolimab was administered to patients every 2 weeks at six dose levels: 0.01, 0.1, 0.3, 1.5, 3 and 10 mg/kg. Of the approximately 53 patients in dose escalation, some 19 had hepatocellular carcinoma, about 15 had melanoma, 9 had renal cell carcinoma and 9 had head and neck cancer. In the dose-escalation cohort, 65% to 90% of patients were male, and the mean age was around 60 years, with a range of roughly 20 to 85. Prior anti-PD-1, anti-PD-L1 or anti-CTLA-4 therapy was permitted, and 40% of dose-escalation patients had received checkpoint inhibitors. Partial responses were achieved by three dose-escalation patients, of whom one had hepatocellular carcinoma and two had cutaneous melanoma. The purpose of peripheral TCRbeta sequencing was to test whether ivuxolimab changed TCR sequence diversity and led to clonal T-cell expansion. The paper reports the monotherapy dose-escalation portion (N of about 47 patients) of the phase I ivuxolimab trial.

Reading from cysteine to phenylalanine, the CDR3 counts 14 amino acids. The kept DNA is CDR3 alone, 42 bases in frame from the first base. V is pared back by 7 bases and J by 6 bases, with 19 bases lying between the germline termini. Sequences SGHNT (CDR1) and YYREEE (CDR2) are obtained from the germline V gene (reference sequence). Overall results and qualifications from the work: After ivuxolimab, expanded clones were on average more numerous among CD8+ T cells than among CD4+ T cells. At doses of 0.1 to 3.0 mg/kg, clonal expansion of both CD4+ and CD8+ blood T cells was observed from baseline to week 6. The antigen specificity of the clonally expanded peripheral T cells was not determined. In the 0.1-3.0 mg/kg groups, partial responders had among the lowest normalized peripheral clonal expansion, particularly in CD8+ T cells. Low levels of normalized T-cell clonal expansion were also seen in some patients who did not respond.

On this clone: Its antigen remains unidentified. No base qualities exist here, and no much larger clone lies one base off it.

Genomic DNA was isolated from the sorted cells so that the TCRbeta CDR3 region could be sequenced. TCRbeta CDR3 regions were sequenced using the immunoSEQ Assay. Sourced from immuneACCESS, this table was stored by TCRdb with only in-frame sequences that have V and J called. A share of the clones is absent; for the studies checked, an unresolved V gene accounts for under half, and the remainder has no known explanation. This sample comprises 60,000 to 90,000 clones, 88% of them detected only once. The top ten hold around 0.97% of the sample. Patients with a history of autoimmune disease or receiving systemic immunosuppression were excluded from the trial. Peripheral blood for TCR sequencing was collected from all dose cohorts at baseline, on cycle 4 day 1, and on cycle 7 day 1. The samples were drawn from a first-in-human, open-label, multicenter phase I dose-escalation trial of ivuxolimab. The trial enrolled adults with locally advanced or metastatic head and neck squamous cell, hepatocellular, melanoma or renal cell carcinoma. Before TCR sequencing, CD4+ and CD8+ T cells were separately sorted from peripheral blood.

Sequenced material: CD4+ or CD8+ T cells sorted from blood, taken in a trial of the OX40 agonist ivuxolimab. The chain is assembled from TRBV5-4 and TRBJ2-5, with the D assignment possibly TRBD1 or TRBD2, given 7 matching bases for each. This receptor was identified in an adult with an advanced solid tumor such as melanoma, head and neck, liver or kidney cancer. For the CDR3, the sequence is CASFGQGGPQTQYF. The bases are TGTGCCAGCTTTGGTCAGGGGGGGCCTCAGACCCAGTACTTC.